There are a few counts of the clone carrying this TCR beta chain. The data are from a study of T cells after yellow fever vaccination. Generation of TCR cDNA used 5'RACE template switching (which added a universal primer site and UMIs). TCRdb re-called the 5' RACE reads through MiXCR, storing one row per CDR3 protein. The data contain more than 250,000 distinct CDR3 sequences, roughly 6.8% of them singletons. The CDR3 is 15 amino acids. V was shortened by 5 bases and J by 6 bases, with 18 bases between the two germline ends. From germline, CDR1 is SGHRS and CDR2 YFSETQ. The source is a man aged 18 to 30 who received the YFV17D yellow fever vaccine. This chain connects TRBV5-1 to TRBJ2-1; tentative D call: TRBD2 (5 bases). Sequences were derived from PBMCs, sampled 35 to 50 days after the first yellow fever vaccination. The CDR3: CASSPGFSRGNEQFF. The CDR3 DNA reads as TGCGCCAGCAGTCCCGGGTTCTCCCGGGGCAATGAGCAGTTCTTC.